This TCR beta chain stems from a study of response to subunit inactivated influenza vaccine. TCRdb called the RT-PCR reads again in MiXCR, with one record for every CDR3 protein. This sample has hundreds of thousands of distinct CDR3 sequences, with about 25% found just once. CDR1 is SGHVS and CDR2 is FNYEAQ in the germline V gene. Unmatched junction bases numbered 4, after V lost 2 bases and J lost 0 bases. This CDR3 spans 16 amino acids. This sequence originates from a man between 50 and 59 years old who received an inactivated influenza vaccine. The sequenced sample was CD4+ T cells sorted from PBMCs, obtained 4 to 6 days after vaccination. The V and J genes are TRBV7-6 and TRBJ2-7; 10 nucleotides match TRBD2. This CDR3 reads CASSLFGTSASYEQYF. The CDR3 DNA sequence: TGTGCCAGCAGCTTATTCGGGACTAGCGCCTCCTACGAGCAGTACTTC.